This TCR beta chain was profiled in a study of shared clonotypes between healthy human individuals. In the study overall: Used for every donor were three CD4 naive, three CD4 memory, two CD8 naive and one CD8 memory plate.

Comments on this clone: Its target is not known.

Assay used: immunoSEQ multiplex PCR; TCRdb lists only in-frame clones, some missing. The table lists about 990,000 clones, roughly 74% of them singletons. Study-level points and caveats: A generally larger estimated richness was seen in naive subsets than in memory subsets. Among non-shared clonotypes, generation probabilities were lower than among those shared by all four donors.

The CDR3 has 11 residues. The germline V and J ends were trimmed by 5 bases and 10 bases, with 8 bases remaining between them. Germline CDR1 reads SGHVS; CDR2 reads FQNEAQ. CD45RA-negative memory and CD45RA+ naive subsets were split from the CD4+ cells. Sequenced: memory CD4+ T cells from PBMCs. Specified subset: CD45RA-negative fraction. The chain couples TRBV7-8 to TRBJ2-2, with D uncertain. The receptor was isolated from a man aged 18 to 30 in good health. Some clones in this sample may be carry-over from other donors' samples. The DNA for the CDR3 is TGTGCCAGCAGCGTTGAAGAGGAGCTGTTTTTT. This translates into CASSVEEELFF.